A selection of T cell receptor beta chains follows, all from one sample in a study of beta chain features in type 1 diabetes. TCRdb's table, derived via immunoSEQ multiplex PCR, lists solely in-frame clones and lacks some. This table holds 150,000 to 200,000 clones, approximately 7.8% found once. The material sequenced was central memory CD4+ T cells from blood. The receptors shown here come from a woman in her thirties or forties with type 1 diabetes. Both conserved end residues are part of each CDR3. A D gene is named only where the DNA matches it firmly. The size entry is marked missing in some rows and otherwise reads once, few, many or a size class.

D gene	V gene	clone size	J gene	CDR3 DNA	CDR3 protein
TRBD1	TRBV29-1	few	TRBJ2-7	TGCAGCGCTATGAGGACAGGGTCCTACGAGCAGTACTTC	CSAMRTGSYEQYF
TRBD2	TRBV28	many	TRBJ2-7	TGTGCCAGCAGTCTAGCGGGAGGGCCGAACGAGCAGTACTTC	CASSLAGGPNEQYF
.	TRBV19	.	TRBJ2-5	TGTGCCAGTAGTATTCACGTCATGGAGGGGAGTGAGACCCAGTACTTC	CASSIHVMEGSETQYF
.	TRBV7-3	few	TRBJ1-1	TGTGCCAGCAGCGCAACACCAGGGACTGAAGCTTTCTTT	CASSATPGTEAFF
TRBD1	TRBV5-8	few	TRBJ2-5	TGTGCCAGCAGTCCACAGGGGGTTCGGACCCAGTACTTC	CASSPQGVRTQYF
.	TRBV30	few	TRBJ1-1	TGTGCCAAAAGCCGACAGACGAAAGCTTTCTTT	CAKSRQTKAFF
.	TRBV28	many	TRBJ2-2	TGTGCCAGCAGTTTATTCCGCTCCCGGGCCGGGGAGCTGTTTTTT	CASSLFRSRAGELFF
TRBD2	TRBV5-4	.	TRBJ2-3	TGTGCCAGCAGCTTGACTAGCGGGGGTCTCACAGATACGCAGTATTTT	CASSLTSGGLTDTQYF
.	TRBV7-2	.	TRBJ1-2	TGTGCCAGCACACGGGTCTCTAACTATGGCTACACCTTC	CASTRVSNYGYTF
TRBD2	TRBV14	few	TRBJ2-1	TGTGCCAGCAGCCTGCTTGGGGGACTAGAGGACAATGAGCAGTTCTTC	CASSLLGGLEDNEQFF
TRBD2	TRBV4-1	.	TRBJ2-2	TGCGCCAGCAGCCAAGATCTGAGCGGGATAGTCACCGGGGAGCTGTTTTTT	CASSQDLSGIVTGELFF
TRBD2	TRBV7-2	.	TRBJ2-5	TGTGCCAGCAGCTCGGGACTAGCGGCTGAAGAGACCCAGTACTTC	CASSSGLAAEETQYF
.	TRBV7-2	few	TRBJ2-5	TGTGCCAGCAGCCCCCTTCCTCCGGAGACCCAGTACTTC	CASSPLPPETQYF
.	TRBV7-2	few	TRBJ1-2	TGTGCCAGCAGCTTAGGAGGCAGCAGCGGCTATGGCTACACCTTC	CASSLGGSSGYGYTF
TRBD1	TRBV28	few	TRBJ1-2	TGTGCCAGCAGTTCGGGACAGGGGGCGAACTATGGCTACACCTTC	CASSSGQGANYGYTF
.	TRBV4-3	many	TRBJ2-4	TGCGCCAGCAGCCAAGATCGAGGTCCACAAGGAGCCAAAAACATTCAGTACTTC	CASSQDRGPQGAKNIQYF
.	TRBV18	many	TRBJ2-7	TGTGCCAGCTCACCACCAGGGGAGGTGAGCGAGCAGTACTTC	CASSPPGEVSEQYF
TRBD1	TRBV2	few	TRBJ1-2	TGTGCCAGCAGTGAAGAGAACAGGGGGTTCAATGGCTACACCTTC	CASSEENRGFNGYTF
TRBD2	TRBV2	many	TRBJ2-7	TGTGCCAGCAGTCCCCCGGTTGGTAGCGGGAACTACGAGCAGTACTTC	CASSPPVGSGNYEQYF
.	TRBV29-1	.	TRBJ1-3	TGCAGCGTTGAATCCAGGGGTTCGGGCGGAAACACCATATATTTT	CSVESRGSGGNTIYF
.	TRBV28	.	TRBJ1-2	TGTGCCAGCAGCCGATCGAGCGGCTACACCTTC	CASSRSSGYTF
TRBD1	TRBV7-9	.	TRBJ1-1	TGTGCCAGCATACCGGGACAGGGAATCGTCACTGAAGCTTTCTTT	CASIPGQGIVTEAFF
.	TRBV4-1	few	TRBJ2-5	TGCGCCAGCAGCCAGGAAAGTGGAGGAGGAGAGACCCAGTACTTC	CASSQESGGGETQYF
TRBD2	TRBV18	.	TRBJ2-1	TGTGCCAGCTCACCAGGACTAGCGGGAGTAAGTGAGCAGTTCTTC	CASSPGLAGVSEQFF
.	TRBV27	many	TRBJ1-3	TGTGCCAGCAGGGGCCACATCTCTGGAAACACCATATATTTT	CASRGHISGNTIYF
.	TRBV28	.	TRBJ1-1	TGTGCCAGCAGTTTCCACTCTGGGACTGACACTGAAGCTTTCTTT	CASSFHSGTDTEAFF
TRBD2	TRBV4-1	few	TRBJ2-1	TGCGCCAGCAGCCAAGGTCATGGCGGGAGGAGGAATGAGCAGTTCTTC	CASSQGHGGRRNEQFF
TRBD2	TRBV19	few	TRBJ2-2	TGTGCCAGTAGTAGGGGACTAGCGGGAGTTTCGAACACCGGGGAGCTGTTTTTT	CASSRGLAGVSNTGELFF
TRBD1	TRBV7-2	.	TRBJ2-2	TGTGCCAGCAGCACGGGACAGGCAACCGGGGAGCTGTTTTTT	CASSTGQATGELFF
.	TRBV11-2	few	TRBJ1-6	TGTGCCAGCAGCTTAGTGGCGGGTTCACCCCTCCACTTT	CASSLVAGSPLHF
.	TRBV5-6	.	TRBJ1-2	TGTGCCAGCAGCTTCAGACAGACTCACTATGGCTACACCTTC	CASSFRQTHYGYTF
.	TRBV5-4	few	TRBJ2-5	TGTGCCAGCAGCTTGGGCACAGGGTACCAAGAGACCCAGTACTTC	CASSLGTGYQETQYF
.	TRBV7-2	.	TRBJ2-6	TGTGCCAGCAGCTTATCCGCAGGGGCTGGGGCCAACGTCCTGACTTTC	CASSLSAGAGANVLTF
TRBD1	TRBV28	.	TRBJ1-2	TGTGCCAGCAGTCCGTGGACAGGGGGCGAGGATGGCTACACCTTC	CASSPWTGGEDGYTF
TRBD1	TRBV10-3	few	TRBJ2-7	TGTGCCATCCTTCCGGGACAGGGAGTAGGCGAGCAGTACTTC	CAILPGQGVGEQYF
.	TRBV7-9	.	TRBJ1-2	TGTGCCAGCAGCTTAGGTAGCGGGTATGGCTACACCTTC	CASSLGSGYGYTF
TRBD1	TRBV6-5	few	TRBJ1-5	TGTGCCAGCAGCCAATTACAGGGGCAGCCCCAGCATTTT	CASSQLQGQPQHF
.	TRBV5-4	few	TRBJ1-4	TGTGCCAGCAGCGGAGGGACCACTAATGAAAAACTGTTTTTT	CASSGGTTNEKLFF
.	TRBV5-1	.	TRBJ1-4	TGCGCCAGCAGCTTGAACAGGGCGAGGGAAAAACTGTTTTTT	CASSLNRAREKLFF
TRBD1	TRBV14	.	TRBJ2-7	TGTGCCAGCAGCCTTCTTACCGGGACAGGGTACTACGAGCAGTACTTC	CASSLLTGTGYYEQYF
TRBD1	TRBV7-3	few	TRBJ2-5	TGTGCCAGCAGCTGGGACAGGGGAGAGACCCAGTACTTC	CASSWDRGETQYF
.	TRBV28	.	TRBJ2-7	TGTGCCAGCAAGGCGGGCGGAAACACCTACGAGCAGTACTTC	CASKAGGNTYEQYF
.	TRBV19	.	TRBJ1-4	TGTGCCAGTAGTTCGGGACATTTGGGAGAAAAACTGTTTTTT	CASSSGHLGEKLFF
.	TRBV7-9	few	TRBJ1-4	TGTGCCAGCAGCACCCCGACGGAGCGCAATGAAAAACTGTTTTTT	CASSTPTERNEKLFF
.	TRBV29-1	many	TRBJ2-7	TGCAGCGTTGAAGAACAGGGCTACGAGCAGTACTTC	CSVEEQGYEQYF
TRBD1	TRBV7-2	many	TRBJ2-1	TGTGCCAGCAGCCTGATGACAGGGGGGAATGAGCAGTTCTTC	CASSLMTGGNEQFF
.	TRBV5-8	.	TRBJ2-7	TGTGCCAGCACCCTTTCCTACGAGCAGTACTTC	CASTLSYEQYF
TRBD2	TRBV30	.	TRBJ2-5	TGTGCCTGGACGCCCGGGGGGGCGGAGACCCAGTACTTC	CAWTPGGAETQYF
.	TRBV7-2	few	TRBJ1-1	TGTGCCAGCAGCTTAGGGGGGCTTGGGGAAGCTTTCTTT	CASSLGGLGEAFF
TRBD2	TRBV9	.	TRBJ2-3	TGTGCCAGCAGCGTAGAGAGCGGGAGGGCCGGTGGCACAGATACGCAGTATTTT	CASSVESGRAGGTDTQYF
.	TRBV7-9	.	TRBJ2-3	TGTGCCAGCAGCTTCCAGAGCGGTTACACAGATACGCAGTATTTT	CASSFQSGYTDTQYF
TRBD1	TRBV6-6	.	TRBJ2-3	TGTGCCAGCGTGGACAGGGGGAGGGAAACAGATACGCAGTATTTT	CASVDRGRETDTQYF
TRBD2	TRBV4-1	few	TRBJ2-1	TGCGCCAGCAGCCAGGGCCTAGCGGGTCGATACGATGAGCAGTTCTTC	CASSQGLAGRYDEQFF
.	TRBV5-1	few	TRBJ2-7	TGCGCCAGCAGCTTGGGAGCAGGGGCCTACGAGCAGTACTTC	CASSLGAGAYEQYF
.	TRBV5-4	.	TRBJ2-2	TGTGCCAGCAGTCACCCGAGCGGCAGGGGGAACACCGGGGAGCTGTTTTTT	CASSHPSGRGNTGELFF
.	TRBV5-6	few	TRBJ1-5	TGTGCCAGCAGCTTGCTACAGAATCAGCCCCAGCATTTT	CASSLLQNQPQHF
.	TRBV5-5	few	TRBJ1-2	TGTGCCAGCAGCTTGGGACCTGGGTCGGCGGACTATGGCTACACCTTC	CASSLGPGSADYGYTF
TRBD1	TRBV14	.	TRBJ1-6	TGTGCCAGCAGCCACAGGGGGCTTTCACCCCTCCACTTT	CASSHRGLSPLHF
.	TRBV7-2	.	TRBJ2-5	TGTGCCAGCAGCTTAGTAGTACTCCAAGAGACCCAGTACTTC	CASSLVVLQETQYF